This TCR beta chain was found in a study of blood T cell repertoires in COVID-19. Study as a whole: Acute and convalescent COVID-19 samples came from the United States, Italy and Spain. The analysed material was cDNA or gDNA that came from T cells, B-cell-depleted T cells, or PBMCs.

V dropped 5 bases and J dropped 4 bases, with 14 bases sitting between them. The CDR3 contains 15 residues. CDR1 SEHNR and CDR2 FQNEAQ come from the germline V gene (reference sequence). In the study's own analysis: For nucleated cells, counts were estimated from reference gene primer amplification. Using immunoSEQ multiplex PCR, the repertoire was profiled, and TCRdb retains in-frame clones only, with some absent. The V and J calls and the clone size are those of that table, but D and trimming were determined from the DNA. Counted here are about 34,000 clones, roughly three quarters occurring once; the ten biggest clones make up around 16%.

The clonotype originates from a human donor in a cohort sampled during active COVID-19. This chain links TRBV7-9 with TRBJ1-4, with unresolved D. The source material was peripheral blood. CDR3 DNA: TGTGCCAGCAGCCCAGTGTTGGGCCTTAATGAAAAACTGTTTTTT. Translation: CASSPVLGLNEKLFF.